The 3 T cell receptor beta chains in this list originate from one sample, sequenced in a study of T cell responses to AZD1222 COVID-19 vaccine. Generated by immunoSEQ multiplex PCR, the TCRdb table keeps only in-frame clones and is missing some. The data show 100,000 to 150,000 clones, 89% seen once. This specimen was peripheral blood, taken on day 0 of AZD1222 vaccination. These receptors were taken from an adult in good health.

This clone has a single count. The chain has TRBV7-9 and TRBJ1-1, with TRBD1 as a possible D gene (5 bases). This CDR3 is 10 amino acids long. Trimming shortened V by 4 bases and J by 8 bases, and 5 bases separated the two germline ends. Germline V gene lookup returns CDR1 SEHNR and CDR2 FQNEAQ (reference sequence). In DNA form, the CDR3 reads TGTGCCAGCAGCTGGGGCGAAGCTTTCTTT. This sequence encodes CASSWGEAFF.

This chain connects TRBV3-1 (or the pseudogene TRBV3-2) to TRBJ1-6, with TRBD1 matching over 8 bases. CDR3 length: 14 amino acids. V was clipped by 0 bases and J by 14 bases; unmatched bases: 6. Per germline, CDR1 LGHDT and CDR2 YNNKEL (reference sequence). CDR3 loop: CASSQDGQGTSLHF. Written as DNA, the CDR3 is TGTGCCAGCAGCCAAGACGGACAGGGAACTTCCCTCCACTTT.

The chain combines TRBV5-4 with TRBJ2-7; 12 bases are shared with TRBD2. The trim removed 4 bases at V and 3 bases at J, leaving 8 bases unmatched. Germline values: CDR1 SGHNT, CDR2 YYREEE (reference sequence). This CDR3 has 16 residues. The CDR3 spells CASSLRTSGKDYEQYF. As DNA, the CDR3 is TGTGCCAGCAGCCTGCGGACTAGCGGGAAGGACTACGAGCAGTACTTC.